Sequencing of this T cell receptor beta chain was carried out in a study of blood T cell repertoires in COVID-19. Study-level information: The analysed material was cDNA or gDNA that came from T cells, B-cell-depleted T cells, or PBMCs.

Measured with immunoSEQ multiplex PCR; TCRdb has only the in-frame clones, and not every one. The table has 200,000 to 250,000 clones, around 80% seen once; the top ten hold under 2%. Unmatched junction bases numbered 9, after V lost 1 base and J lost 9 bases. The CDR3 length is 15 residues. Germline V gene sequence: CDR1 SGHTA, CDR2 FQGTGA. This receptor was taken from a man aged 55 to 70 who had recovered from COVID-19. J is TRBJ2-1 and V is TRBV7-3; 7 bases map to TRBD2. Sequenced material: PBMCs or T cells enriched from blood (not recorded which). CDR3 in amino acids: CASSLRLAERVEQFF. CDR3 DNA: TGTGCCAGCAGCTTAAGGCTAGCGGAGCGCGTTGAGCAGTTCTTC.